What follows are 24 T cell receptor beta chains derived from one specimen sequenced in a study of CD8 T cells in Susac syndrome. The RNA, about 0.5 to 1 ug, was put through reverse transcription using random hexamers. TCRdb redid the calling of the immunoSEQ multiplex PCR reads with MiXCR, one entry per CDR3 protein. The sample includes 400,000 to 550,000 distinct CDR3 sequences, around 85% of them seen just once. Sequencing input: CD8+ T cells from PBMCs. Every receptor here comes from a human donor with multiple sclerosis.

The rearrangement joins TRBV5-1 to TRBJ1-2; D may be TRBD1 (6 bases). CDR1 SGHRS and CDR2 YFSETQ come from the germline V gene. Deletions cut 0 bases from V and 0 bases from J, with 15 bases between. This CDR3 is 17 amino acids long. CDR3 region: CASSLGTGFGANYGYTF. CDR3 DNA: TGCGCCAGCAGCTTGGGAACAGGGTTTGGAGCTAACTATGGCTACACCTTC.

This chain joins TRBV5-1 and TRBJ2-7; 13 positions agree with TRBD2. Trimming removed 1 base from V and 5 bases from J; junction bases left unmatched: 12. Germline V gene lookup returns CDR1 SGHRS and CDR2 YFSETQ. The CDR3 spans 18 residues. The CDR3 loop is CASSLNSPGLAGEDEQYF. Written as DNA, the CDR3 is TGCGCCAGCAGCTTGAATTCCCCCGGACTAGCGGGAGAGGACGAGCAGTACTTC.

Here the CDR3 DNA reads TGTGCCAGCAGCTTGGAGTTCCGTGGTAGCCAGAGGGGAGATACGCAGTATTTT. Residues: CASSLEFRGSQRGDTQYF. The chain joins TRBV5-8 to TRBJ2-3; D tentatively fits TRBD1 or TRBD2 (5 bases each). In germline, CDR1 is SGHTS, CDR2 YDEGEE. The CDR3 covers 18 residues. V was cut by 0 bases and J by 5 bases, with 22 bases left in between.

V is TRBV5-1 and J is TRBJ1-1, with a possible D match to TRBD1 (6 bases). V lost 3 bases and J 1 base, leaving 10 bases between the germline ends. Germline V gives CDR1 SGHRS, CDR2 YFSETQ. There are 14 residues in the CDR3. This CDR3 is CASSWGGQNTEAFF. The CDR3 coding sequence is TGCGCCAGCAGCTGGGGGGGACAGAACACTGAAGCTTTCTTT.

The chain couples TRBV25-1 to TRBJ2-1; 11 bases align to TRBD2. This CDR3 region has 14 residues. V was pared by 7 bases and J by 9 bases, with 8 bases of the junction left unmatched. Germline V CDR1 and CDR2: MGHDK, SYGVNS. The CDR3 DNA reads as TGTGCCAGCACCCCGGGACTAGCGGTTGCTGAGCAGTTCTTC. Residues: CASTPGLAVAEQFF.

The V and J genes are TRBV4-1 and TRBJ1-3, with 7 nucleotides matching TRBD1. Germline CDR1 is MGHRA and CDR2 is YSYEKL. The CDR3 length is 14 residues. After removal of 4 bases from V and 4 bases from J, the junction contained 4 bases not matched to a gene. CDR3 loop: CASSLGTVGNTIYF. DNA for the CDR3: TGCGCCAGCAGCCTCGGGACAGTGGGAAACACCATATATTTT.

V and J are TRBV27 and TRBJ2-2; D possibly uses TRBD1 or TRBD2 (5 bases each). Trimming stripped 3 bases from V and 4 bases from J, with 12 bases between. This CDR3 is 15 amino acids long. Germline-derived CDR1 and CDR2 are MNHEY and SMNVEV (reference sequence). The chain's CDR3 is CASSLTPGGTGELFF. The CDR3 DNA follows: TGTGCCAGCAGTTTGACCCCTGGGGGCACCGGGGAGCTGTTTTTT.

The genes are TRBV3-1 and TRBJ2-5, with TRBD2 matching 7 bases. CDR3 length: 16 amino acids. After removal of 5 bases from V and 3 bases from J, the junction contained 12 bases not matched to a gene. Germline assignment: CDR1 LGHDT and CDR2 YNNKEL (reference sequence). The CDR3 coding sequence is TGTGCCAGCAGCGTAGAAGTGACTAGCCTGAAAGAGACCCAGTACTTC. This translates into CASSVEVTSLKETQYF.

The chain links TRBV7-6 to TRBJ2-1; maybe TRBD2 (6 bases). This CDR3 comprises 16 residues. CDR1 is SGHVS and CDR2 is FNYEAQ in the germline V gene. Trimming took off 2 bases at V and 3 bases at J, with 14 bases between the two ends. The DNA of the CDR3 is TGTGCCAGCAGCTTAAGGGTGGCTAGCGTCTACAATGAGCAGTTCTTC. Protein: CASSLRVASVYNEQFF.

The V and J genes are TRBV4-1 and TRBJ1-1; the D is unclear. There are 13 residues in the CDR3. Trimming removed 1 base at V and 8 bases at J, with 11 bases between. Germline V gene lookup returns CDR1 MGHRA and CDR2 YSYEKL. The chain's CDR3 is CASSQASGSEAFF. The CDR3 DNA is TGCGCCAGCAGCCAAGCGAGTGGGTCCGAAGCTTTCTTT.

CDR3 amino acids: CASSRVLDEANEQFF. CDR3 DNA: TGCGCCAGCAGCCGAGTGCTCGACGAGGCGAATGAGCAGTTCTTC. The chain couples TRBV4-1 to TRBJ2-1; no clear D gene. The V and J ends lost 4 bases and 7 bases respectively, with 17 bases between them. Per germline, CDR1 MGHRA and CDR2 YSYEKL. The CDR3 is made up of 15 amino acids.

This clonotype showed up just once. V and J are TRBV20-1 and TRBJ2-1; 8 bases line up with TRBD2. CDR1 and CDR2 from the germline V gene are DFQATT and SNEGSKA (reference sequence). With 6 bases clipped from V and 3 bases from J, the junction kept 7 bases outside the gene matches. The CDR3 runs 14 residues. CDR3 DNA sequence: TGCAGTGCCGGTTTAGCGGGGCTCTACAATGAGCAGTTCTTC. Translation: CSAGLAGLYNEQFF.

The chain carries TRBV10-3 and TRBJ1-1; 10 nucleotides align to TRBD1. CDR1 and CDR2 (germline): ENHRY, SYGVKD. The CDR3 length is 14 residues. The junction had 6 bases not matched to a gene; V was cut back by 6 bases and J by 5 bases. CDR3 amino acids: CAIRATGGATEAFF. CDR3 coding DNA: TGTGCCATCAGAGCGACAGGGGGCGCGACTGAAGCTTTCTTT.

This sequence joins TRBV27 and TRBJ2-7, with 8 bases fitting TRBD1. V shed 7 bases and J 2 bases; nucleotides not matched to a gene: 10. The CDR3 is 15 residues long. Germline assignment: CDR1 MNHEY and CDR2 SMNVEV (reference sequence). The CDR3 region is CASTRTGWATYEQYF. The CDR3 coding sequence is TGTGCCAGCACCAGGACAGGGTGGGCAACCTACGAGCAGTACTTC.

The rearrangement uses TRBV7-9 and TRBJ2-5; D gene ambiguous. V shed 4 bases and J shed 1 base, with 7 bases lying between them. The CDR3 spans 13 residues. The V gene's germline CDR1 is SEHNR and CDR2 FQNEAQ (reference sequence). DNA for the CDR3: TGTGCCAGCAGCTCCACCCTCCAAGAGACCCAGTACTTC. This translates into CASSSTLQETQYF.

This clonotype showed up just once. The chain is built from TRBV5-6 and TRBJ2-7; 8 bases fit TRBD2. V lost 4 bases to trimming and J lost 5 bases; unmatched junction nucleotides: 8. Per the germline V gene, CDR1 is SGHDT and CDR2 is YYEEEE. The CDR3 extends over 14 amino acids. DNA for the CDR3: TGTGCCAGCAGCCCCGGGACTAGTCTCCACGAGCAGTACTTC. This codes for CASSPGTSLHEQYF. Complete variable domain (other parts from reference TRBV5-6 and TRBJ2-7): DAGVTQSPTHLIKTRGQQVTLRCSPKSGHDTVSWYQQALGQGPQFIFQYYEEEERQRGNFPDRFSGHQFPNYSSELNVNALLLGDSALYLCASSPGTSLHEQYFGPGTRLTVT.

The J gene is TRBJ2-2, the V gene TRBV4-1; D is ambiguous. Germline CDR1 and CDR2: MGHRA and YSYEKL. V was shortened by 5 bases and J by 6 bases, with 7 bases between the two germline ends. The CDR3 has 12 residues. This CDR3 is CASSESPGELFF. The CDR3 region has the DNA TGCGCCAGCAGCGAATCCCCCGGGGAGCTGTTTTTT.

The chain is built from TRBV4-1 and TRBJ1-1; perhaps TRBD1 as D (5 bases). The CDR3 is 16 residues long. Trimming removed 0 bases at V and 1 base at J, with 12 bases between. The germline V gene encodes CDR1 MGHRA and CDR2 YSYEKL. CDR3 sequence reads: CASSQDQGEANTEAFF. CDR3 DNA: TGCGCCAGCAGCCAAGATCAGGGAGAAGCGAACACTGAAGCTTTCTTT.

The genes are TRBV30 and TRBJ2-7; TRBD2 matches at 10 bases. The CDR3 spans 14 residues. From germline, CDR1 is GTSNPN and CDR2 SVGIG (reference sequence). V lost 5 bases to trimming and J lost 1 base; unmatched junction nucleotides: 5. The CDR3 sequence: CAWEEREGSYEQYF. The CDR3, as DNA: TGTGCCTGGGAGGAGCGGGAGGGGTCCTACGAGCAGTACTTC.

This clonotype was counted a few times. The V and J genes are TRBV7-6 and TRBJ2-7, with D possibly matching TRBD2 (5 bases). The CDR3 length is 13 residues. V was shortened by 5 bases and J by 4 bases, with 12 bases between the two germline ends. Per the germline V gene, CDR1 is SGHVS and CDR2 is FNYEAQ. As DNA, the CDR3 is TGTGCCAGCAGCCTACTGACGGGGTACGAGCAGTACTTC. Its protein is CASSLLTGYEQYF.

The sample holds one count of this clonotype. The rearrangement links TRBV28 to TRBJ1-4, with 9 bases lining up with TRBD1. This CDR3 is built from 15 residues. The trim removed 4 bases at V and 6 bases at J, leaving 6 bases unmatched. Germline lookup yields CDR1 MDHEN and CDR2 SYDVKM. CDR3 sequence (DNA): TGTGCCAGCAGTTCAAACAGGGGGCCGGATGAAAAACTGTTTTTT. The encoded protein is CASSSNRGPDEKLFF.

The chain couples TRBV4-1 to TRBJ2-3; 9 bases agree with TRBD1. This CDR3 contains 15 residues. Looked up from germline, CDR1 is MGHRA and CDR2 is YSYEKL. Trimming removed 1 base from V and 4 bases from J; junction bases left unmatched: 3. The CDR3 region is CASSQGTGDSDTQYF. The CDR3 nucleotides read TGCGCCAGCAGCCAAGGGACAGGGGATTCAGATACGCAGTATTTT.

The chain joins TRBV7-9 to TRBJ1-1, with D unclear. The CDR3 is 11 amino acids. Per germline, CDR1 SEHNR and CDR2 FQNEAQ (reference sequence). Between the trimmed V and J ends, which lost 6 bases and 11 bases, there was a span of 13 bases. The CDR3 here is CASSLYPDAFF. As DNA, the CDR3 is TGTGCCAGCAGTCTCTATCCGGACGCTTTCTTT.

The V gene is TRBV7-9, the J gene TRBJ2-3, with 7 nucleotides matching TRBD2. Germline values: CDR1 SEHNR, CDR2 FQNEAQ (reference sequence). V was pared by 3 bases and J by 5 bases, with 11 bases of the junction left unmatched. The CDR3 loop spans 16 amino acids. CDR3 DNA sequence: TGTGCCAGCAGCTTGGGGCGGGAGAGTATGGTAGATACGCAGTATTTT. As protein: CASSLGRESMVDTQYF.